This T cell receptor beta chain came from a study of T-cell memory formation after mild COVID-19. TCRdb redid the calling of the 5' RACE reads with MiXCR, one entry per CDR3 protein. Here the sample spans 300,000 to 400,000 distinct CDR3 sequences, 15% to 20% being singletons. General study points: Cross-reactive memory appears to have joined, as suggested by some responding clones showing up in pre-infection memory. CD4+ contracting clones were found mainly in CM and EM, and CD8+ ones in EMRA.

This clonotype appeared a few times. Its antigen is not known. The CDR3 has 17 amino acids. Germline-derived CDR1 and CDR2 are LGHNA and YSLEER. V lost 1 base to trimming and J lost 3 bases, with 15 bases between them. V is TRBV4-3 and J is TRBJ2-2; D possibly corresponds to TRBD2 (7 bases). Sequenced: PBMCs or a T cell subset sorted from them (not recorded which). The receptor was isolated from a man younger than 30 who had mild COVID-19 (a few samples of this study predate the infection). Cell type and time point are not known. DNA of the CDR3: TGCGCCAGCAGCCAAGGCCTGGCGGGGGCGCACACCGGGGAGCTGTTTTTT. As protein: CASSQGLAGAHTGELFF.